Presented here are 30 T cell receptor beta chains from one specimen sequenced in a study of blood T cells in healthy people across ages. Through a sample-barcoded 5' primer and a J-beta primer mix, a second PCR was run for roughly 7 to 11 cycles. TCRdb processed the 5' RACE reads anew with MiXCR; each CDR3 protein has one entry. The table shows under 1,000,000 distinct CDR3 sequences, with 35% to 60% occurring only once. The material sequenced was blood. These receptor sequences come from an elderly man in good health.

V gene TRBV28 combines with J gene TRBJ2-4, with D unclear. The CDR3 sequence is 14 residues long. Germline V gives CDR1 MDHEN, CDR2 SYDVKM. The germline V and J ends were trimmed by 3 bases and 15 bases, with 21 bases remaining between them. CDR3 protein: CASSLGGYPNERYF. The CDR3 nucleotides read TGTGCCAGCAGTTTGGGCGGATACCCTAACGAGCGGTACTTC.

This rearrangement joins TRBV18 to TRBJ1-2, with D hard to call. CDR3 length: 15 residues. Trimming took 3 bases from V and 8 from J, leaving 19 bases between them. Per the germline V gene, CDR1 is KGHSH and CDR2 is LQKENI. CDR3 sequence (DNA): TGTGCCAGCTCACCTAGGCAGAAAAGCTGGAGGGGCTACACCTTC. Protein: CASSPRQKSWRGYTF.

V gene TRBV20-1 combines with J gene TRBJ1-1; TRBD1 matches 8 bases. Per the germline V gene, CDR1 is DFQATT and CDR2 is SNEGSKA (reference sequence). CDR3 length equals 17 residues. The V and J ends lost 5 bases and 6 bases, in that order; junction bases with no gene match: 20. The CDR3, as DNA: TGCAGTGCTCCTAGATATACTCTTCAGGGGGCGCCGGCTGAAGCTTTCTTT. Translation: CSAPRYTLQGAPAEAFF.

This clonotype has just one count. This chain connects TRBV4-2 to TRBJ2-6, with D perhaps TRBD1 or TRBD2 (5 bases each). V lost 4 bases, J lost 4 bases, and 14 bases lay in between. The CDR3 contains 16 residues. CDR1 and CDR2 (germline): LGHNA, YNFKEQ. CDR3 in DNA: TGTGCCAGCAGCCTCTCGTCGGGGCCCGGGGCCAACGTCCTGACTTTC. Its translation: CASSLSSGPGANVLTF.

This clonotype was seen many times. This sequence joins TRBV11-3 and TRBJ2-3; TRBD2 might be the D (6 bases). Trimming left V 11 bases short and J 0 bases short, with 12 bases between. The CDR3 runs 13 residues. Germline V CDR1 and CDR2: SGHNT, YENEEA. The chain's CDR3 is CAVAGPSTDTQYF. The DNA of the CDR3 is TGTGCCGTGGCGGGGCCCAGCACAGATACGCAGTATTTT.

There are a few counts of this clonotype. The CDR3 DNA is TGTGCAGCCGGCAGGGACTCCTACGAGCAGTACTTC. This encodes CAAGRDSYEQYF. V is TRBV9 and J is TRBJ2-7, with D maybe TRBD1 (5 bases). This CDR3 has 12 residues. CDR1 is SGDLS and CDR2 is YYNGEE in the germline V gene.

The rearrangement joins TRBV9 to TRBJ2-2; tentative D call: TRBD1 (5 bases). Trimming left V 3 bases short and J 2 bases short, with 17 bases between. The CDR3 sequence is 17 residues long. Germline CDR1 and CDR2: SGDLS and YYNGEE. Here the CDR3 DNA reads TGTGCCAGCAGCGCCACCTTTGGGGCCCTAAACACCGGGGAGCTGTTTTTT. This encodes CASSATFGALNTGELFF.

The sample holds many counts of this clonotype. The chain links TRBV12-3 or TRBV12-4 to TRBJ2-3, with 12 nucleotides matching TRBD2. J was trimmed by 2 bases and V by 5 bases; bases with no gene match: 5. CDR3 length: 16 amino acids. The CDR3 bases are TGTGCCAGCAGTAATCTAGCGGGAGGGAACACAGATACGCAGTATTTT. Translating gives CASSNLAGGNTDTQYF.

This clonotype turned up a few times. V and J are TRBV29-1 and TRBJ2-3; D might be TRBD2 (5 bases). CDR3 length equals 14 residues. With 7 bases removed from V and 1 base from J, the gap between germline ends came to 15 bases. Germline CDR1 is SQVTM and CDR2 is ANQGSEA. CDR3 in amino acids: CSGSVSAGTDTQYF. The CDR3, as DNA: TGCAGCGGTAGCGTATCGGCTGGCACAGATACGCAGTATTTT.

The chain uses TRBV7-2 and TRBJ2-2; TRBD2 matches at 11 bases. CDR1 and CDR2 (germline): SGHTA, FQGNSA. The CDR3 is 16 amino acids. J was trimmed by 4 bases and V by 5 bases; bases with no gene match: 6. Here the CDR3 DNA reads TGTGCCAGCAGCCTAACTAGCGGGAGTGTCACCGGGGAGCTGTTTTTT. Translated, it gives CASSLTSGSVTGELFF.

J is TRBJ2-7 and V is TRBV5-1, with no clear D. There are 16 residues in the CDR3. Trimming stripped 0 bases from V and 2 bases from J, with 15 bases between. Looked up from germline, CDR1 is SGHRS and CDR2 is YFSETQ. The CDR3 spells CASSLGPGEEAYEQYF. The CDR3 nucleotides are TGCGCCAGCAGCTTGGGCCCCGGTGAAGAAGCCTACGAGCAGTACTTC. Combining the CDR3 with reference TRBV5-1 and TRBJ2-7 gives the whole variable domain KAGVTQTPRYLIKTRGQQVTLSCSPISGHRSVSWYQQTPGQGLQFLFEYFSETQRNKGNFPGRFSGRQFSNSRSEMNVSTLELGDSALYLCASSLGPGEEAYEQYFGPGTRLTVT.

This sequence joins TRBV15 and TRBJ1-2; D is undetermined. Trimming stripped 1 base from V and 2 bases from J, with 5 bases between. CDR3 length: 13 residues. CDR1 and CDR2 (germline): LNHNV, YYDKDF (reference sequence). Here the CDR3 reads CATSRGDNYGYTF. The CDR3, as DNA: TGTGCCACCAGCAGAGGAGACAACTATGGCTACACCTTC.

The chain carries TRBV5-5 and TRBJ2-4, with 8 bases aligning to TRBD1. Trimming removed 1 base from V and 6 bases from J; junction bases left unmatched: 6. Per germline, CDR1 SGHKS and CDR2 YYEKEE (reference sequence). There are 15 residues in the CDR3. CDR3 nucleotide sequence: TGTGCCAGCAGCTTGAGACAGGGGACGATAAACATTCAGTACTTC. Translation gives CASSLRQGTINIQYF. Full variable domain (outside the CDR3, taken from reference TRBV5-5 and TRBJ2-4): DAGVTQSPTHLIKTRGQQVTLRCSPISGHKSVSWYQQVLGQGPQFIFQYYEKEERGRGNFPDRFSARQFPNYSSELNVNALLLGDSALYLCASSLRQGTINIQYFGAGTRLSVL.

The rearrangement uses TRBV7-9 and TRBJ2-5, with D perhaps matching TRBD2 (6 bases). V lost 5 bases to trimming and J lost 11 bases, with 24 bases between them. Germline values: CDR1 SEHNR, CDR2 FQNEAQ (reference sequence). This CDR3 is 15 amino acids long. The chain's CDR3 is CASSLGLPGDNEQYF. CDR3 DNA: TGTGCCAGCAGCCTGGGACTTCCGGGGGATAATGAGCAGTACTTC.

This clonotype was detected only a few times. In DNA form, the CDR3 reads TGTGCCTGGAGCCGGGACACAGGACGCGAGCAGTACTTC. Amino acids: CAWSRDTGREQYF. The chain has TRBV30 and TRBJ2-7, with D possibly being TRBD1 (6 bases). Trimming stripped 3 bases from V and 6 bases from J, with 15 bases between. CDR1 is GTSNPN, CDR2 SVGIG, per germline (reference sequence). The CDR3 spans 13 residues.

V usage is TRBV10-3 and J usage is TRBJ2-1, with a possible D match to TRBD1 (6 bases). The CDR3 has 13 residues. With 8 bases removed from V and 5 bases from J, the gap between germline ends came to 13 bases. From germline, CDR1 is ENHRY and CDR2 SYGVKD. Written as DNA, the CDR3 is TGTGCCATCGCCGTAGGACAGAACAATGAGCAGTTCTTC. This gives the protein CAIAVGQNNEQFF.

This clonotype occurred a few times. This rearrangement joins TRBV12-3 or TRBV12-4 to TRBJ2-1; 15 bases fit TRBD2. The J call may be incorrect, as the DNA end agrees better with TRBJ2-7. The CDR3 sequence is 19 residues long. DNA of the CDR3: TGTGCCAGCAGGCCTGGACTAGCGGGAGGGCCAATCTCCTACAATGAGCAGTACTTC. Translating gives CASRPGLAGGPISYNEQYF.

This chain's CDR3 is CSVPQRGSINEQYF. DNA for the CDR3: TGCAGCGTCCCACAGCGGGGGAGTATCAATGAGCAGTACTTC. The V gene is TRBV29-1, the J gene TRBJ2-5; TRBD2 aligns across 8 bases. The CDR3 has 14 residues. Germline CDR1 is SQVTM and CDR2 is ANQGSEA. The J segment lost 11 bases and the V segment lost 6 bases, leaving 17 bases of the junction unmatched. Full variable domain (outside the CDR3, taken from reference TRBV29-1 and TRBJ2-5): SAVISQKPSRDICQRGTSLTIQCQVDSQVTMMFWYRQQPGQSLTLIATANQGSEATYESGFVIDKFPISRPNLTFSTLTVSNMSPEDSSIYLCSVPQRGSINEQYFGPGTRLLVL.

This clonotype appeared many times. This rearrangement joins TRBV29-1 to TRBJ2-1; 10 nucleotides align to TRBD2. The CDR3 runs 14 residues. V dropped 0 bases and J dropped 9; count of bases not matched to a gene: 5. The germline V gene encodes CDR1 SQVTM and CDR2 ANQGSEA. The CDR3 DNA reads TGCAGCGTTGAAGAGACTAGCGGGTTCAGTGAGCAGTTCTTC. Protein: CSVEETSGFSEQFF.

V is TRBV12-3 or TRBV12-4 and J is TRBJ2-2, with D tentatively TRBD2 (6 bases). The CDR3 has 12 amino acids. Trimming removed 8 bases from V and 7 bases from J, with 11 bases in between. The CDR3 region has the DNA TGTGCCAGCTGCCTGACTAGCGGGGAGCTGTTTTTT. Its translation: CASCLTSGELFF.

This chain connects TRBV7-9 to TRBJ2-3; 11 bases fit TRBD1. CDR1 is SEHNR, CDR2 FQNEAQ, per germline (reference sequence). There are 16 residues in the CDR3. V shed 5 bases and J 5 bases; nucleotides not matched to a gene: 9. CDR3 in DNA: TGTGCCAGCAGCCGAATCGGACAGGGGGCCGAAGATACGCAGTATTTT. Its translation: CASSRIGQGAEDTQYF. Full variable domain (remainder filled in from reference TRBV7-9 and TRBJ2-3): DTGVSQNPRHKITKRGQNVTFRCDPISEHNRLYWYRQTLGQGPEFLTYFQNEAQLEKSRLLSDRFSAERPKGSFSTLEIQRTEQGDSAMYLCASSRIGQGAEDTQYFGPGTRLTVL.

The V and J genes are TRBV10-3 and TRBJ2-1; TRBD1 matches at 10 bases. The CDR3 totals 20 residues. Germline V lookup: CDR1 ENHRY, CDR2 SYGVKD. V lost 3 bases and J lost 0; bases outside the gene matches: 14. The CDR3 coding sequence is TGTGCCATCAGTGACCGCGGTGGGACAGGGGAGCGGGGCTCCTACAATGAGCAGTTCTTC. It specifies CAISDRGGTGERGSYNEQFF.

In regard to this clonotype: At one of its ends the junction is not consistent with the germline gene, which may arise from a read error. This chain links TRBV24-1 with TRBJ2-3; TRBD1 agrees at 10 bases. The CDR3 runs to 17 residues. From germline, CDR1 is KGHDR and CDR2 SFDVKD. This chain's CDR3 is CATSDPTGGQGADTQYF. The CDR3 coding sequence is TGCGCCACCAGTGACCCTACCGGAGGACAGGGGGCAGATACGCAGTATTTT.

Notes on this clonotype: Lacking the conserved final phenylalanine or tryptophan, this CDR3 likely reflects a read error. The CDR3 coding sequence is TGTGCCAGCTCACCCAAGCTGCGCGGGGGAGCAGATACGCAGTATTTG. It is translated as CASSPKLRGGADTQYL. The chain joins TRBV18 to TRBJ2-3; the match to TRBD2 covers 7 bases. CDR1 and CDR2 from the germline V gene are KGHSH and LQKENI. This CDR3 contains 16 residues. The trim removed 3 bases at V and 4 bases at J, leaving 10 bases unmatched.

The V call is TRBV10-3, the J call TRBJ2-3, with 11 nucleotides matching TRBD2. The CDR3 sequence is 16 residues long. Unmatched junction bases numbered 7, after V lost 5 bases and J lost 3 bases. Germline V lookup: CDR1 ENHRY, CDR2 SYGVKD. Written as DNA, the CDR3 is TGTGCCATCAGTCTATCCACTAGCGGGAGAACAGATACGCAGTATTTT. Its protein is CAISLSTSGRTDTQYF.

The rearrangement uses TRBV2 and TRBJ1-2; D remains ambiguous. V was trimmed by 6 bases and J by 0 bases, leaving 11 bases between them. The CDR3 is made up of 14 amino acids. The germline CDR1 and CDR2 sequences are SNHLY and FYNNEI. CDR3 protein: CASRNSTTNYGYTF. CDR3 coding DNA: TGTGCCAGCAGGAACAGCACAACTAACTATGGCTACACCTTC.

V usage is TRBV7-2 and J usage is TRBJ1-5; TRBD1 matches 12 bases. V shed 4 bases, J shed 6 bases, and the junction held 7 bases outside the gene matches. The CDR3 spans 16 residues. Germline V lookup: CDR1 SGHTA, CDR2 FQGNSA. CDR3 in DNA: TGTGCCAGCAGCTCATCCGGGACAGGGGGCACTCAGCCCCAGCATTTT. Protein: CASSSSGTGGTQPQHF.

This clonotype was counted a single time. The V call is TRBV7-2, the J call TRBJ1-6; the D is unclear. Germline CDR1 SGHTA, CDR2 FQGNSA. This CDR3 region has 15 residues. With 4 bases removed from V and 5 bases from J, the gap between germline ends came to 12 bases. The CDR3 loop is CASSSDNLHNSPLHF. For the CDR3, the DNA is TGTGCCAGCAGCTCAGACAACCTACATAATTCACCCCTCCACTTT.

There are a few counts of this clonotype. The J gene is TRBJ2-1, the V gene TRBV20-1, with 8 bases aligning to TRBD2. Germline-derived CDR1 and CDR2 are DFQATT and SNEGSKA (reference sequence). V shed 6 bases, J shed 8 bases, and the junction held 12 bases outside the gene matches. The CDR3 runs 14 residues. DNA of the CDR3: TGCAGTGCCCAGGGGAGCGGGAGTACGTATGAGCAGTTCTTC. Its translation is CSAQGSGSTYEQFF.

This clonotype occurred a few times. The genes are TRBV3-1 and TRBJ2-5; TRBD1 matches at 7 bases. The CDR3 runs 13 residues. The V gene end was trimmed by 4 bases and the J gene end by 5 bases; junction bases not matched to a gene: 4. The germline V gene has CDR1 LGHDT and CDR2 YNNKEL (reference sequence). The DNA of the CDR3 is TGTGCCAGCAGCCGGGGACAGTGGGAGACCCAGTACTTC. Its translation is CASSRGQWETQYF.